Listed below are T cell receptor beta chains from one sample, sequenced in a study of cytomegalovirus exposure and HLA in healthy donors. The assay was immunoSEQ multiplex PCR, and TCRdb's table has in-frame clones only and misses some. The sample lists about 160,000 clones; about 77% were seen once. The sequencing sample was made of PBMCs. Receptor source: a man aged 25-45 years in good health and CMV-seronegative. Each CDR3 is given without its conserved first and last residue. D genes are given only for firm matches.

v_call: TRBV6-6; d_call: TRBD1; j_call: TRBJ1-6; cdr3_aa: ASSYLGQKNSPLH
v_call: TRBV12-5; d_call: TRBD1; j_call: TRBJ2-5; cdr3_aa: ASGLGQATGPQETQY
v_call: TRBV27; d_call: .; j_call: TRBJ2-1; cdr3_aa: ASRGDEQF
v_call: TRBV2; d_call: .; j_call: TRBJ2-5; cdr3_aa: ASRGTARGMSETQY
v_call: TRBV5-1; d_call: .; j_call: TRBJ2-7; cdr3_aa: ASRGSGDEQY
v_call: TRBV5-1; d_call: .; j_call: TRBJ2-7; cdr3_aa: ASSLYGLTGEEQY
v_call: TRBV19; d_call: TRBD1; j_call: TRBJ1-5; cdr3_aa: ASRLQGGPQH
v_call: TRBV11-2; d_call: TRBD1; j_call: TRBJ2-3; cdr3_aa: ASSLSLGQGTDTQY
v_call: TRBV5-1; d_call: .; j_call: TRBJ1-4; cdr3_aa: ASSPGQGGEKLF
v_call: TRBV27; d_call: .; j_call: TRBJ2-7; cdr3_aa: ASSLSAGYEQY
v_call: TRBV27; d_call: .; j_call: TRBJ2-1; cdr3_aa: ASSLGRDNEQF
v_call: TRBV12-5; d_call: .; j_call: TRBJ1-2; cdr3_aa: ASGLVGLEGINYGYT
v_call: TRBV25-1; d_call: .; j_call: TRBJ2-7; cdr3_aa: ASSGLVSYEQY
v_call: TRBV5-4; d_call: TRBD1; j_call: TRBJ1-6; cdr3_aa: ASSRGQGDSPLH
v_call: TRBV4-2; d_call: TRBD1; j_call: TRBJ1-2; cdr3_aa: ASSQGPLQGVATYGYT
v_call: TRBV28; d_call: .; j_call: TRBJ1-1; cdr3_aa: ASSLLQVNTEAF
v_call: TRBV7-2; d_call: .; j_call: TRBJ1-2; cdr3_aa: ASSLNRVGYGYT
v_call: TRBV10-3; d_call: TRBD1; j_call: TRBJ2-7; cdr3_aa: AISEGQGGEQY
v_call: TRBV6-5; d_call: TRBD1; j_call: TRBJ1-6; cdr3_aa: ASSYSADRVISPLH
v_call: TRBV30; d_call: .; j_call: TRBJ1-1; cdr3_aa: AWSQPPGVNTEAF
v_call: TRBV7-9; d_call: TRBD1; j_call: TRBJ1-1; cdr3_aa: ASILQGANTEAF
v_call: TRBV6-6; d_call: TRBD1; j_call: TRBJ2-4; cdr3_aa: ASSGTGGQENIQY
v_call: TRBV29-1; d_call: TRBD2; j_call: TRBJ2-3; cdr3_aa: SVSIAGGLTDTQY
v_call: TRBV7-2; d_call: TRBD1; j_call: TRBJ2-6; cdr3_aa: ASSLGGPGQSSGANVLT
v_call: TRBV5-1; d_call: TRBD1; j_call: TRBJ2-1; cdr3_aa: ASSWEPGQNYNEQF
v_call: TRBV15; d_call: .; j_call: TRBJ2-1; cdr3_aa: ATSLTGSYNEQF
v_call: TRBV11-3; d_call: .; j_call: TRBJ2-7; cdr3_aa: ASSLNTVDSYEQY
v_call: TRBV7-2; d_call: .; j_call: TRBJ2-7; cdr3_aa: ASSLLTGYEQY
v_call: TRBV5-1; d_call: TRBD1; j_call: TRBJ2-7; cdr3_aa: ASSLRQTGVEQY
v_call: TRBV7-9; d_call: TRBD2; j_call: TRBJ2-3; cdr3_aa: ASSPSGNTDTQY
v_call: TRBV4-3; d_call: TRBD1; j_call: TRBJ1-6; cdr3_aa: ASSQDHRGDSPLH
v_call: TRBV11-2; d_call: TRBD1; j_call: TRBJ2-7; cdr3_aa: ASSKDRGLYEQY
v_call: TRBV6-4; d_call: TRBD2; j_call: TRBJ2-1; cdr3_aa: ASSDTAGVNEQF
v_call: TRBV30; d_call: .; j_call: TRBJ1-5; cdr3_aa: AWSTGDNQPQH
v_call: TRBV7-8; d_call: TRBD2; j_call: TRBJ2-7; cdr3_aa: ASSSRAWAGEYYEQY
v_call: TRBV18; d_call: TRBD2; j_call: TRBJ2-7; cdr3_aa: ASSPPTAGVLYEQY
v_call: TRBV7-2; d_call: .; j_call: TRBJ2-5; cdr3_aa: ASSLYERETQY
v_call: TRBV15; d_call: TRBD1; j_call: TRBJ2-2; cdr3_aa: ATSRAGQGTGELF
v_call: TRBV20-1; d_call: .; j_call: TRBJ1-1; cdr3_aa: SAIRAEAF
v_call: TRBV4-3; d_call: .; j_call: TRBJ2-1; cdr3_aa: ASSQDPLDYYNEQF
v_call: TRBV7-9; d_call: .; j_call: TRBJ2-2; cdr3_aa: ASSMGHANTGELF
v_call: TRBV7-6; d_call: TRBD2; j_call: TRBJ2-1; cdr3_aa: ASSLLAGVNEQF
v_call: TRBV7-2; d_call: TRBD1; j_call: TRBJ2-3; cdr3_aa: ASSFGQGVMRTDTQY
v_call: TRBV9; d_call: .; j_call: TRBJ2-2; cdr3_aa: ASSVAVGVPNTGELF
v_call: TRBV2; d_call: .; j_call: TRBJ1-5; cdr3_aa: ASSETAGFFGVNQPQH
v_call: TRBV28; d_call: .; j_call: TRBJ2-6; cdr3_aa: ASRVVASGANVLT
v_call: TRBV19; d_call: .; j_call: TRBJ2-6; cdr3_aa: ASSIGRLNSGANVLT
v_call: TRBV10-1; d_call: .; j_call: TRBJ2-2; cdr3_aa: ASSDEQGNTGELF
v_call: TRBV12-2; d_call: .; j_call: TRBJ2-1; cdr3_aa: ASRPGTSGSGHEQF
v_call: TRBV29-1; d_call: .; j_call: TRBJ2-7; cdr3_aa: SVGRELHEQY
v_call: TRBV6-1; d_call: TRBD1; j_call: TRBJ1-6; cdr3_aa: ASSEFGTGNNSPLH
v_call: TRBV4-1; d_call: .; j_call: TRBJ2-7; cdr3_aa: ASSQGPYEQY